This T cell receptor beta chain was identified during a study of blood T cell repertoires in COVID-19. Turning to the study itself: Acute and convalescent COVID-19 specimens originated in the United States, Italy and Spain. From T cells, B-cell-depleted T cells, or PBMCs came the material, which was cDNA or gDNA.

This CDR3 spans 13 amino acids. V shed 7 bases, J shed 7 bases, and the junction held 6 bases outside the gene matches. The germline V gene has CDR1 MDHEN and CDR2 SYDVKM. Original handling: Amplification from reference gene primers served as the basis for estimated nucleated cell counts. Libraries were prepared by immunoSEQ multiplex PCR; TCRdb keeps only in-frame clonotypes and omits some of them. V and J calls and clone size are those listed in that table; D and trimming were worked out from the DNA. The data show some 270,000 clones, with 84% seen just once and 1.5% held by the top ten. The sequenced material came from peripheral blood. The clonotype originates from a woman between 40 and 50 years old who had recovered from COVID-19. The chain is built from TRBV28 and TRBJ2-1; 8 bases are shared with TRBD1. The CDR3 sequence: CASNQGARNEQFF. CDR3 DNA sequence: TGTGCCAGCAACCAGGGGGCGCGGAATGAGCAGTTCTTC.